Presented here are 25 T cell receptor beta chains from one specimen sequenced in a study of T-cell reconstitution after alpha-beta-depleted transplantation in children. The TCRbeta library incorporated unique molecular identifiers. TCRdb passed the PCR reads through MiXCR, listing each CDR3 protein once. Of under 300,000 distinct CDR3 sequences in the sample, around 9.7% were seen once. This material consisted of PBMCs from the stem cell graft donor, taken from the stem cell graft. The source of these receptors is a human donor who donated a stem cell graft to a child with SCID.

Note on this clonotype: An end of the junction does not agree with germline; a read error may underlie this. This rearrangement joins TRBV29-1 to TRBJ1-1, with a possible D match to TRBD1 (6 bases). The CDR3 has 11 amino acids. Germline CDR1 is SQVTM and CDR2 is ANQGSEA. The CDR3 spells CGGQLNTEAFF. CDR3 sequence (DNA): TGTGGAGGACAGTTGAACACTGAAGCTTTCTTT.

This clonotype has only a few counts. The J gene is TRBJ2-3, the V gene TRBV7-8, with a tentative D call TRBD2 (5 bases). V was cut by 1 base and J by 0 bases, with 8 bases left in between. This CDR3 region has 15 residues. Per the germline V gene, CDR1 is SGHVS and CDR2 is FQNEAQ. CDR3 amino acids: CASSLEWTSTDTQYF. The CDR3 nucleotides read TGTGCCAGCAGCTTAGAATGGACTAGCACAGATACGCAGTATTTT. Full variable domain (missing parts from reference TRBV7-8 and TRBJ2-3): GAGVSQSPRYKVAKRGQDVALRCDPISGHVSLFWYQQALGQGPEFLTYFQNEAQLDKSGLPSDRFFAERPEGSVSTLKIQRTQQEDSAVYLCASSLEWTSTDTQYFGPGTRLTVL.

J is TRBJ2-7 and V is TRBV7-9, with D perhaps assigned TRBD1 or TRBD2 (5 bases each). This CDR3 contains 15 residues. Per germline, CDR1 SEHNR and CDR2 FQNEAQ (reference sequence). V lost 6 bases to trimming and J lost 2 bases, with 17 bases between them. The CDR3 DNA reads as TGTGCCAGCAGTCACACCGGGACGGCAACCTACGAGCAGTACTTC. Protein sequence: CASSHTGTATYEQYF.

With regard to this clonotype: The conserved closing phenylalanine or tryptophan is absent in this CDR3, likely reflecting a read error. It is unclear where the CDR3 begins or ends on the DNA, so no DNA is shown, and the CDR3 is as TCRdb lists it. The chain joins TRBV12-3 or TRBV12-4 to TRBJ2-6; the D segment call TRBD1 is taken from the table without a DNA check. The CDR3 length equals 14 residues, ends included. The CDR3 here is CASSQGAGANVQTS.

This clonotype showed up many times. The J gene is TRBJ1-1, the V gene TRBV7-8; no firm D call. The CDR3 has 15 residues. V lost 2 bases to trimming and J lost 3 bases, with 13 bases between them. The germline gives CDR1 SGHVS, CDR2 FQNEAQ. CDR3 sequence (DNA): TGTGCCAGCAGCTTAAATGTGGGGTGGGACACTGAAGCTTTCTTT. Translation gives CASSLNVGWDTEAFF.

This clonotype was counted many times. The V and J genes are TRBV5-5 and TRBJ1-2, with D perhaps TRBD1 (6 bases). With 4 bases removed from V and 6 bases from J, the gap between germline ends came to 13 bases. Germline V gene sequence: CDR1 SGHKS, CDR2 YYEKEE (reference sequence). The CDR3 sequence is 13 residues long. Written as DNA, the CDR3 is TGTGCCAGCAGCCGGGGGGCGAGCGATGGCTACACCTTC. Translated, it gives CASSRGASDGYTF.

This clonotype was recorded at least ten times. The chain carries TRBV5-6 and TRBJ2-1; D could derive from TRBD1 or TRBD2 (5 bases each). The V gene's germline CDR1 is SGHDT and CDR2 YYEEEE. The CDR3 contains 15 residues. The V gene lost 0 bases and the J gene lost 9 bases, with 16 bases spanning the gap. In DNA, the CDR3 is TGTGCCAGCAGCTTGGGGGGCCACGCTCGGGGTGAGCAGTTCTTC. Encoded protein: CASSLGGHARGEQFF.

This clonotype came up many times. The rearrangement uses TRBV27 and TRBJ1-5; the D gene is possibly TRBD1 (5 bases). This CDR3 comprises 13 residues. V lost 6 bases, J lost 1 base, and 7 bases lay in between. CDR1 is MNHEY and CDR2 is SMNVEV in the germline V gene (reference sequence). The CDR3 loop is CASRGHSNQPQHF. The DNA for the CDR3 is TGTGCCAGCAGAGGACACAGCAATCAGCCCCAGCATTTT.

This clonotype was counted many times. The genes are TRBV28 and TRBJ1-2, with TRBD1 as a possible D gene (5 bases). Per the germline V gene, CDR1 is MDHEN and CDR2 is SYDVKM. This CDR3 region has 15 residues. V lost 2 bases and J 8 bases, leaving 18 bases between the germline ends. The CDR3: CASSLLAGTALGYTF. The CDR3 bases are TGTGCCAGCAGTTTACTCGCCGGGACCGCGCTCGGCTACACCTTC.

This clonotype was recorded at least ten times. The CDR3 DNA is TGTGCCCACACGAGGGGTGATTTCTATGGCTACACCTTC. Protein product: CAHTRGDFYGYTF. This rearrangement joins TRBV10-3 to TRBJ1-2; weak D call: TRBD1 (5 bases). V shed 11 bases and J shed 4 bases, with 17 bases lying between them. The V gene's germline CDR1 is ENHRY and CDR2 SYGVKD. The CDR3 consists of 13 residues.

This clonotype has ten or more counts. The chain has TRBV25-1 and TRBJ1-4, with TRBD1 as a possible D gene (6 bases). This CDR3 has 15 residues. Germline values: CDR1 MGHDK, CDR2 SYGVNS. Trimming took off 3 bases at V and 5 bases at J, with 13 bases between the two ends. The CDR3 protein is CASSDDRQENEKLFF. The CDR3 DNA sequence: TGTGCCAGCAGTGACGACAGGCAAGAGAATGAAAAACTGTTTTTT.

This clonotype has a handful of counts. With a much larger clone just one base away, this may be a read error. This chain links TRBV11-2 with TRBJ2-1; D ambiguous. V lost 1 base to trimming and J lost 0 bases, with 7 bases between them. The CDR3 has 15 amino acids. Germline lookup yields CDR1 SGHAT and CDR2 FQNNGV. The CDR3 loop reads CASSLAKSSYNEQFF. The CDR3 DNA reads as TGTGCCAGCAGCTTAGCCAAGAGCTCCTACAATGAGCAGTTCTTC.

In its sample, this clonotype was seen many times. The chain joins TRBV12-3 or TRBV12-4 to TRBJ1-3; a weak D match, TRBD1 (5 bases). The V end was cut by 8 bases, the J end by 3 bases, with 14 bases between. The CDR3 is made up of 14 amino acids. Written as DNA, the CDR3 is TGTGCCAGCGACTCGGGGGTCCGTGGAAACACCATATATTTT. Residues: CASDSGVRGNTIYF.

This clonotype was seen ten or more times. The chain couples TRBV3-1 to TRBJ2-7, with TRBD1 as a possible D gene (6 bases). This CDR3 is built from 16 residues. V dropped 4 bases and J dropped 0 bases, with 16 bases sitting between them. Germline lookup yields CDR1 LGHDT and CDR2 YNNKEL (reference sequence). The CDR3 DNA is TGTGCCAGCAGCCCCTCCTTCAGGGGAAACTCCTACGAGCAGTACTTC. This translates into CASSPSFRGNSYEQYF.

In its sample, this clonotype was seen many times. The CDR3, as DNA: TGCGCCAGCAGCTCCCGGGTGGGGGTTAGCACAGATACGCAGTATTTT. Encoded protein: CASSSRVGVSTDTQYF. The chain carries TRBV5-1 and TRBJ2-3; D is possibly TRBD1 or TRBD2 (5 bases each). V was shortened by 3 bases and J by 0 bases, with 14 bases between the two germline ends. Germline loops: CDR1 SGHRS, CDR2 YFSETQ. The CDR3 contains 16 residues.

This clonotype was counted a few times. The chain joins TRBV20-1 to TRBJ2-2; D is unresolved. CDR3 size: 14 residues. V was cut by 6 bases and J by 7 bases, with 18 bases left in between. Germline V gene sequence: CDR1 DFQATT, CDR2 SNEGSKA (reference sequence). As DNA, the CDR3 is TGCAGTGCCCTGGCCGGGTCTTCGGGCGGGGAGCTGTTTTTT. Its protein product is CSALAGSSGGELFF.

This clonotype appeared a few times. One end of the junction is discordant with germline, which a read error may explain. This chain joins TRBV20-1 and TRBJ1-1, with D perhaps matching TRBD1 (6 bases). The CDR3 extends over 18 amino acids. CDR1 DFQATT and CDR2 SNEGSKA come from the germline V gene (reference sequence). The CDR3 reads CCARDFSIRGGAGTEAFF. CDR3 sequence (DNA): TGCTGTGCTAGAGATTTTTCTATCCGGGGGGGCGCGGGGACTGAAGCTTTCTTT.

At least ten counts were recorded for this clonotype. CDR3 sequence reads: CASTQSYNEQFF. In DNA, the CDR3 is TGTGCCAGCACGCAGTCCTACAATGAGCAGTTCTTC. This chain connects TRBV12-3 or TRBV12-4 to TRBJ2-1; D ambiguous. This CDR3 comprises 12 residues. Trimming took off 7 bases at V and 1 base at J, with 5 bases between the two ends.

In its sample, this clonotype was seen many times. The chain recombines TRBV6-4 with TRBJ2-1; TRBD1 might be the D (5 bases). Germline CDR1 and CDR2: MRHNA and SNTAGT. Between the trimmed V and J ends, which lost 2 bases and 5 bases, there was a span of 10 bases. This CDR3 is 14 amino acids long. CDR3 sequence reads: CASSDGSGNNEQFF. The CDR3 coding sequence is TGTGCCAGCAGTGACGGGTCAGGGAACAATGAGCAGTTCTTC.

The V gene is TRBV3-1, the J gene TRBJ1-4; D call uncertain. The CDR3 consists of 13 residues. The ends were cut back, 8 bases at V and 3 bases at J, with 10 bases in the middle. Germline V CDR1 and CDR2: LGHDT, YNNKEL (reference sequence). In nucleotides, the CDR3 is TGTGCCAGCTGTTCCTACGCTAATGAAAAACTGTTTTTT. Translated: CASCSYANEKLFF.

The sample holds a few counts of this clonotype. The genes are TRBV18 and TRBJ1-2; the D gene is possibly TRBD1 (6 bases). The CDR3 runs 17 residues. With 3 bases removed from V and 1 base from J, the gap between germline ends came to 18 bases. CDR1 is KGHSH and CDR2 is LQKENI in the germline V gene. This CDR3 is CASSPNPRDTLNYGYTF. CDR3 nucleotide sequence: TGTGCCAGCTCACCTAACCCCCGGGACACCCTTAACTATGGCTACACCTTC.

This clonotype was recorded at least ten times. The chain joins TRBV20-1 to TRBJ1-5, with D maybe TRBD1 (6 bases). This CDR3 contains 13 residues. Trimming removed 4 bases at V and 4 bases at J, with 11 bases between. Germline CDR1 and CDR2: DFQATT and SNEGSKA (reference sequence). The CDR3 protein is CSAKVGANQPQHF. The CDR3 DNA reads as TGCAGTGCTAAGGTGGGGGCAAATCAGCCCCAGCATTTT.

This clonotype was detected ten times or more. DNA of the CDR3: TGTGCCAGCAGCTTAGCAACAGGCCATAGCACAGATACGCAGTATTTT. This sequence encodes CASSLATGHSTDTQYF. This chain joins TRBV7-9 and TRBJ2-3, with a possible D match to TRBD1 (5 bases). From germline, CDR1 is SEHNR and CDR2 FQNEAQ (reference sequence). Trimming shortened V by 0 bases and J by 0 bases, and 10 bases separated the two germline ends. The CDR3 is made up of 16 amino acids.

This clonotype was counted ten times or more. The V gene is TRBV5-1, the J gene TRBJ2-1; 8 nucleotides agree with TRBD1. Germline V lookup: CDR1 SGHRS, CDR2 YFSETQ. The CDR3 is made up of 15 amino acids. The ends lost 4 bases at V and 3 bases at J; junction bases unmatched: 6. CDR3 in amino acids: CASSPGQDLYNEQFF. As DNA, the CDR3 is TGCGCCAGCAGCCCGGGACAGGATCTCTACAATGAGCAGTTCTTC.

This clonotype was found many times. V is TRBV7-2 and J is TRBJ1-1, with a tentative D call TRBD1 (5 bases). The V end was cut by 4 bases, the J end by 5 bases, with 14 bases between. The CDR3 loop spans 14 amino acids. CDR1 and CDR2 from the germline V gene are SGHTA and FQGNSA. The CDR3 sequence is CASSYPTGGTEAFF. The CDR3 bases are TGTGCCAGCAGCTACCCCACCGGGGGGACTGAAGCTTTCTTT.